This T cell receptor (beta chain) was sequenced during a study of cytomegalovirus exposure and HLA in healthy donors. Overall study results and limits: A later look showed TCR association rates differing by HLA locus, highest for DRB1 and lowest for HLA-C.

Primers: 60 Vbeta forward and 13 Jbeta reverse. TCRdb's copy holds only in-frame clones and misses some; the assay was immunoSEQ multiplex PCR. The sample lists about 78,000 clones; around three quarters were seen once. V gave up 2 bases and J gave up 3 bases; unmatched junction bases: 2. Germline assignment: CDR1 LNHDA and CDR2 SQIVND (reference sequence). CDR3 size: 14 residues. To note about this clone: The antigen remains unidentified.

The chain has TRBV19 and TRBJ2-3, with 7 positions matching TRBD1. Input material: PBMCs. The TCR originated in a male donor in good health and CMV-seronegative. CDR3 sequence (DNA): TGTGCCAGTAGTATACACAGGGGAACAGATACGCAGTATTTT. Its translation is CASSIHRGTDTQYF.